This TCR beta chain emerged from a study of T cell changes during pregnancy in multiple sclerosis. The CDR3 consists of 9 residues. In germline, CDR1 is MNHEY, CDR2 SVGAGI. Produced via immunoSEQ multiplex PCR; TCRdb's table is partial and in-frame only. Altogether just under 65,000 clones are present, about 92% being singletons, with the ten largest covering approximately 2%. The sample in question was peripheral blood, obtained in the second trimester of pregnancy. This receptor was taken from a female donor in good health, enrolled as a control in a pregnancy study. The chain couples TRBV6-5 to TRBJ2-7; D gene unclear. This chain's CDR3 is CALEIWQYF. The CDR3 nucleotides are TGTGCTCTGGAGATTTGGCAGTACTTC.